The 31 T cell receptor beta chains given below trace back to one sample, sequenced in a study of cytomegalovirus exposure and HLA in healthy donors. Primers: 60 Vbeta forward and 13 Jbeta reverse. Sequencing used immunoSEQ multiplex PCR; TCRdb keeps in-frame clones, though not all of them. The sample yields more than 250,000 clones, around 90% seen once. The sample taken for sequencing was PBMCs. The receptors originated from a woman aged 18-30 years in good health and CMV-seronegative.

V is TRBV29-1 and J is TRBJ2-3, with D maybe TRBD1 (6 bases). From germline, CDR1 is SQVTM and CDR2 ANQGSEA. The CDR3 totals 14 residues. Trimming cost V 3 bases and J 3 bases, with 13 bases left between them. The CDR3: CSVDRGIKTDTQYF. CDR3 bases: TGCAGCGTTGATAGGGGGATCAAAACAGATACGCAGTATTTT.

The CDR3 DNA is TGTGCCAGCAGCAAAGTTGGCAGGGGGCGTTCGGATTCACCCCTCCACTTT. This gives the protein CASSKVGRGRSDSPLHF. V and J are TRBV21-1 and TRBJ1-6; TRBD1 is the table's D call, not checked against the DNA. TRBV21-1 is tagged as a pseudogene. The CDR3 extends over 17 amino acids.

The J gene is TRBJ2-4, the V gene TRBV4-2; TRBD2 matches at 12 bases. CDR1 LGHNA and CDR2 YNFKEQ come from the germline V gene. The ends lost 1 base at V and 6 bases at J; junction bases unmatched: 7. The CDR3 contains 17 residues. The CDR3 reads CASSQGLAGGRANIQYF. CDR3 DNA sequence: TGTGCCAGCAGCCAAGGTCTAGCGGGGGGGCGGGCAAACATTCAGTACTTC.

The chain recombines TRBV9 with TRBJ1-2; no reliable D call. CDR1 SGDLS and CDR2 YYNGEE come from the germline V gene. Trimming removed 4 bases at V and 5 bases at J, with 9 bases between. The length of the CDR3 is 12 residues. CDR3 protein: CASSLGEYGYTF. CDR3 DNA: TGTGCCAGCAGCCTAGGCGAGTATGGCTACACCTTC. The variable domain in full, with the rest retrieved from reference TRBV9 and TRBJ1-2, is DSGVTQTPKHLITATGQRVTLRCSPRSGDLSVYWYQQSLDQGLQFLIQYYNGEERAKGNILERFSAQQFPDLHSELNLSSLELGDSALYFCASSLGEYGYTFGSGTRLTVV.

The CDR3 DNA follows: TGTGCCAGCAGTTCTAGCGCCGATGAGCAGTTCTTC. As protein: CASSSSADEQFF. The chain joins TRBV6-5 to TRBJ2-1, with TRBD2 as a possible D gene (6 bases). Germline lookup yields CDR1 MNHEY and CDR2 SVGAGI. The CDR3 totals 12 residues. The V end was cut by 4 bases, the J end by 8 bases, with 9 bases between.

The chain is built from TRBV2 and TRBJ1-1; 8 bases match TRBD1. From germline, CDR1 is SNHLY and CDR2 FYNNEI. This CDR3 has 11 amino acids. Trimming cost V 4 bases and J 14 bases; bases outside gene matches: 6. The CDR3 DNA follows: TGTGCCAGCAGTGTGGGGGACAGGCAGTTCTTT. Residues: CASSVGDRQFF.

The V call is TRBV27, the J call TRBJ2-7; unclear D gene. This CDR3 is built from 14 residues. V was cut by 6 bases and J by 2 bases, with 14 bases left in between. CDR1 and CDR2 from the germline V gene are MNHEY and SMNVEV (reference sequence). The CDR3 DNA follows: TGTGCCAGCAGCCCGACATTTACCCCCTACGAGCAGTACTTC. Amino acid sequence: CASSPTFTPYEQYF.

The gene calls are TRBV11-3 and TRBJ2-1; D is perhaps TRBD1 (6 bases). The ends were cut back, 0 bases at V and 8 bases at J, with 14 bases in the middle. The germline V gene encodes CDR1 SGHNT and CDR2 YENEEA. This CDR3 is 15 amino acids long. For the CDR3, the DNA is TGTGCCAGCAGCTTAGAAGGGTCAAAGGGGGATGAGCAGTTCTTC. Translation gives CASSLEGSKGDEQFF.

Of note for this clone: Other DNA sequences of this sample code for an identical CDR3. The rearrangement joins TRBV5-1 to TRBJ1-2; possibly TRBD1 for D (5 bases). The CDR3 has 16 residues. Trimming left V 1 base short and J 4 bases short, with 17 bases between. Germline V gives CDR1 SGHRS, CDR2 YFSETQ. Here the CDR3 DNA reads TGCGCCAGCAGCTTGAACCCAGGGTTTTCGGGCTATGGCTACACCTTC. This codes for CASSLNPGFSGYGYTF.

The chain is built from TRBV29-1 and TRBJ2-7; 10 positions agree with TRBD2. The CDR3 loop spans 12 amino acids. V shed 4 bases and J 3 bases; nucleotides not matched to a gene: 0. Looked up from germline, CDR1 is SQVTM and CDR2 is ANQGSEA. In DNA form, the CDR3 reads TGCAGCGTTGCTAGCGGGGGCTACGAGCAGTACTTC. Translating it yields CSVASGGYEQYF.

The J gene is TRBJ1-4, the V gene TRBV19, with a tentative D call TRBD1 (5 bases). This CDR3 contains 15 residues. The V end lost 3 bases, the J end lost 5 bases, and 13 bases lay between the germline ends. Germline V gene sequence: CDR1 LNHDA, CDR2 SQIVND (reference sequence). The CDR3: CASSIPREGNEKLFF. CDR3 coding DNA: TGTGCCAGTAGTATTCCCCGGGAGGGGAATGAAAAACTGTTTTTT.

This chain links TRBV5-5 with TRBJ1-3; D is possibly TRBD1 (6 bases). The V gene's germline CDR1 is SGHKS and CDR2 YYEKEE (reference sequence). The CDR3 totals 14 residues. V was clipped by 0 bases and J by 3 bases, with 7 bases between them. CDR3 loop: CASSLGGLGNTIYF. CDR3 sequence (DNA): TGTGCCAGCAGCTTGGGGGGGCTTGGAAACACCATATATTTT.

In DNA, the CDR3 is TGTGCCAGCAGTGAAGCGCTTTTACGGTCCAGGTATGGCTACACCTTC. Translated, it gives CASSEALLRSRYGYTF. The chain recombines TRBV6-1 with TRBJ1-2, with D unresolved. Germline assignment: CDR1 MNHNS and CDR2 SASEGT. This CDR3 has 16 residues. V lost 0 bases and J 5 bases, leaving 16 bases between the germline ends.

The rearrangement uses TRBV5-3 and TRBJ1-2; 7 bases fit TRBD1. TRBV5-3 is an ORF, and what it does is uncertain. The junction had 5 bases not matched to a gene; V was cut back by 4 bases and J by 2 bases. The CDR3 totals 14 residues. This CDR3 is CARSDTTGNYGYTF. DNA for the CDR3: TGTGCCAGAAGCGATACGACAGGGAACTATGGCTACACCTTC.

The chain is built from TRBV2 and TRBJ1-5, with a weak D call TRBD1 (5 bases). This CDR3 spans 13 amino acids. Germline values: CDR1 SNHLY, CDR2 FYNNEI. V lost 3 bases to trimming and J lost 7 bases, with 10 bases between them. As DNA, the CDR3 is TGTGCCAGCAGTGACAGGGTTCGGCAGCCCCAGCATTTT. It yields the protein CASSDRVRQPQHF.

This clone occurred once. The CDR3 region is CASSRSGGSSYEQYF. The CDR3 nucleotides read TGTGCCAGTAGCCGTAGCGGGGGCAGCTCCTACGAGCAGTACTTC. The gene calls are TRBV19 and TRBJ2-7; 9 bases line up with TRBD2. With V trimmed by 6 bases and J by 0 bases, 6 bases remained unmatched. This CDR3 is built from 15 residues. Germline V gene data show CDR1 as LNHDA and CDR2 as SQIVND (reference sequence). Full variable domain (remainder filled in from reference TRBV19 and TRBJ2-7): DGGITQSPKYLFRKEGQNVTLSCEQNLNHDAMYWYRQDPGQGLRLIYYSQIVNDFQKGDIAEGYSVSREKKESFPLTVTSAQKNPTAFYLCASSRSGGSSYEQYFGPGTRLTVT.

The chain carries TRBV7-2 and TRBJ1-2; 9 bases map to TRBD1. V was clipped by 5 bases and J by 3 bases; unmatched bases: 7. Per the germline V gene, CDR1 is SGHTA and CDR2 is FQGNSA. The CDR3 covers 15 residues. CDR3 in DNA: TGTGCCAGCAGCGTCCGGGACAGGGACCACTATGGCTACACCTTC. Its protein is CASSVRDRDHYGYTF.

Only one count was recorded for this clone. This chain links TRBV2 with TRBJ1-1; the D gene is possibly TRBD1 (5 bases). The V and J ends lost 3 bases and 0 bases respectively, with 8 bases between them. Per germline, CDR1 SNHLY and CDR2 FYNNEI. CDR3 length equals 14 residues. The CDR3 DNA reads TGTGCCAGCAGTGAGGAGGGGTTGAACACTGAAGCTTTCTTT. Translation: CASSEEGLNTEAFF.

CDR3 nucleotide sequence: TGCGCCAGCAGCCTCGACAGGGAACCGGGGACCCAGTACTTC. Amino acid sequence: CASSLDREPGTQYF. This chain links TRBV5-1 with TRBJ2-5, with 7 positions matching TRBD1. The V segment lost 4 bases and the J segment 7 bases; nucleotides outside the gene matches: 10. CDR3 length equals 14 residues. Germline V gives CDR1 SGHRS, CDR2 YFSETQ.

This chain connects TRBV10-3 to TRBJ1-2; 7 nucleotides align to TRBD1. The CDR3 runs to 13 residues. Per germline, CDR1 ENHRY and CDR2 SYGVKD. The V and J ends lost 6 bases and 5 bases, in that order; junction bases with no gene match: 6. As DNA, the CDR3 is TGTGCCATCAGAGGGACAGATTTGTATGGCTACACCTTC. Translation: CAIRGTDLYGYTF.

This sequence joins TRBV18 and TRBJ1-4, with D uncertain. CDR1 is KGHSH and CDR2 is LQKENI in the germline V gene. The CDR3 contains 13 residues. V lost 2 bases to trimming and J lost 4 bases, with 5 bases between them. For the CDR3, the DNA is TGTGCCAGCTCACCAACGGGTAATGAAAAACTGTTTTTT. This translates into CASSPTGNEKLFF.

This clone was counted once. The gene calls are TRBV5-6 and TRBJ1-4; possibly TRBD1 for D (5 bases). In germline, CDR1 is SGHDT, CDR2 YYEEEE. The CDR3 is made up of 14 amino acids. Trimming shortened V by 5 bases and J by 4 bases, and 12 bases separated the two germline ends. DNA for the CDR3: TGTGCCAGCAGTAGGAGACAGATTAATGAAAAACTGTTTTTT. As protein: CASSRRQINEKLFF.

The chain couples TRBV7-9 to TRBJ1-1, with TRBD1 as a possible D gene (5 bases). CDR1 and CDR2 (germline): SEHNR, FQNEAQ (reference sequence). Trimming pared 5 bases from V and 2 bases from J, leaving 12 bases between. The CDR3 sequence is 14 residues long. CDR3 nucleotides: TGTGCCAGCAGCCTCCGACAGAGCAACACTGAAGCTTTCTTT. Translating gives CASSLRQSNTEAFF.

This CDR3 reads CASYSSYNEQFF. For the CDR3, the DNA is TGTGCCAGCTATAGTTCGTACAATGAGCAGTTCTTC. The chain has TRBV27 and TRBJ2-1; no definite D call. This CDR3 is built from 12 residues. The germline CDR1 and CDR2 sequences are MNHEY and SMNVEV (reference sequence). The ends were cut back, 8 bases at V and 4 bases at J, with 9 bases in the middle.

This clone was seen a single time. The chain recombines TRBV11-1 with TRBJ2-7; 13 bases fit TRBD2. This CDR3 is built from 16 residues. CDR1 is SGHAT, CDR2 FQDESV, per germline (reference sequence). Unmatched junction bases numbered 3, after V lost 2 bases and J lost 2 bases. The CDR3: CASSLTGTSGTYEQYF. The CDR3 DNA sequence: TGTGCCAGCAGCTTAACCGGGACTAGCGGGACCTACGAGCAGTACTTC.

The V call is TRBV6-5, the J call TRBJ1-5, with a possible D match to TRBD1 (5 bases). V lost 4 bases and J lost 0, with 7 bases in between. Germline V gene data show CDR1 as MNHEY and CDR2 as SVGAGI. CDR3 length: 14 residues. CDR3 amino acids: CASSSGNSNQPQHF. In nucleotides, the CDR3 is TGTGCCAGCAGTTCAGGGAATAGCAATCAGCCCCAGCATTTT.

This chain links TRBV6-5 with TRBJ2-1; 7 bases align to TRBD2. Trimming removed 2 bases from V and 10 bases from J; junction bases left unmatched: 8. The CDR3 is 14 residues long. Germline CDR1 reads MNHEY; CDR2 reads SVGAGI. CDR3 sequence reads: CASSYETSLREQFF. CDR3 in DNA: TGTGCCAGCAGTTACGAGACTAGCCTTAGGGAGCAGTTCTTC.

The chain uses TRBV9 and TRBJ2-5; D might be TRBD1 (5 bases). Between the trimmed V and J ends, which lost 3 bases and 2 bases, there was a span of 11 bases. Looked up from germline, CDR1 is SGDLS and CDR2 is YYNGEE. The CDR3 covers 14 residues. As DNA, the CDR3 is TGTGCCAGCAGCGCACCGACAGATCAAGAGACCCAGTACTTC. Its protein is CASSAPTDQETQYF.

This clone was seen once. The chain couples TRBV5-6 to TRBJ1-1, with D maybe TRBD1 (5 bases). V gave up 0 bases and J gave up 1 base, with 10 bases separating them. The germline V gene encodes CDR1 SGHDT and CDR2 YYEEEE. CDR3 size: 15 residues. CDR3 coding DNA: TGTGCCAGCAGCTTGGGACTGGGGCGGAACACTGAAGCTTTCTTT. The encoded protein is CASSLGLGRNTEAFF.

About this clone itself: One end of the junction is discordant with germline, which a read error may explain. This sequence joins TRBV7-7 and TRBJ2-5; 8 nucleotides agree with TRBD1. From germline, CDR1 is SSHAT and CDR2 FNYEAQ (reference sequence). There are 17 residues in the CDR3. The CDR3 loop reads CASSFGAWTGYQETQYF. Written as DNA, the CDR3 is TGTGCTAGCAGCTTTGGGGCGTGGACAGGGTATCAGGAGACCCAGTACTTC.

The CDR3 DNA reads as TGTGCCTGGAGTGTAGGCCCTGGCGGGGCCCAGTACTTC. This codes for CAWSVGPGGAQYF. The chain recombines TRBV30 with TRBJ2-5; D is possibly TRBD2 (6 bases). The CDR3 runs 13 residues. V lost 0 bases to trimming and J lost 9 bases, with 14 bases between them. Germline V gene lookup returns CDR1 GTSNPN and CDR2 SVGIG (reference sequence).